This T cell receptor beta chain was identified during a study of cytomegalovirus exposure and HLA in healthy donors. Study details: Approximately 180 million T cells yielded some 100 million unique TCR beta sequences, as an earlier analysis found.

V lost 0 bases and J 3 bases, leaving 15 bases between the germline ends. The CDR3 runs to 16 residues. Germline V gene data show CDR1 as SGHRS and CDR2 as YFSETQ. General study points: Rare TCR sequences dominated, though some public TCRs recurred in many donors. Per published accounts, TCR beta sequences correctly predicted the HLA-A and HLA-B alleles of most subjects. Clonal expansion, a later analysis showed, was greater in HLA-associated TCR beta chains than in equally common others.

The sample holds one count of this clone. Its antigen is as yet unknown. The PCR ran on 60 Vbeta and 13 Jbeta primers. Repertoires were generated with immunoSEQ multiplex PCR, while TCRdb's copy carries only in-frame clones and drops some. The table lists more than 85,000 clones, around 75% of them singletons, with 6.9% in the top ten. The origin of this receptor is a man aged 25-40 years in good health and CMV-seropositive. Source material: PBMCs. This chain connects TRBV5-1 to TRBJ1-1, with D maybe TRBD1 (5 bases). The CDR3 here is CASSLAQGGSYTEAFF. CDR3 DNA sequence: TGCGCCAGCAGCTTGGCTCAGGGTGGGTCTTACACTGAAGCTTTCTTT.